This T cell receptor (beta chain) was recovered during a study of vaccination and CD4 T cells after COVID-19. As to treatment: 10-day PBMC culture with coronavirus spike peptide pools or control peptides (ViraFEST assay). PBMC cultures, at under 2.5 million cells per well, received roughly 10 IU/ml IL-2 and 10 ug/ml peptide pools. The sample holds a few counts of this clonotype. Its specificity is not known. CDR1 and CDR2 from the germline V gene are DFQATT and SNEGSKA (reference sequence). Unmatched junction bases numbered 7, after V lost 5 bases and J lost 7 bases. This CDR3 comprises 12 residues. The study sequenced cultured CD4+ T cell DNA using the Oncomine TCR Beta short-read assay. TCRdb itself ran the PCR reads through MiXCR, one entry per CDR3 protein. The data hold about 14,000 distinct CDR3 sequences, with about 45% observed a single time.

The chain employs TRBV20-1 and TRBJ1-2, with 7 bases aligning to TRBD1. The source of this sequence is a human donor who had recovered from COVID-19. Sequencing was done on a sample of CD4+ T cells from blood, cultured in vitro. CDR3 sequence (DNA): TGCAGTGCTGAGGTCAGGGGGGGTGGCTACACCTTC. The encoded protein is CSAEVRGGGYTF.